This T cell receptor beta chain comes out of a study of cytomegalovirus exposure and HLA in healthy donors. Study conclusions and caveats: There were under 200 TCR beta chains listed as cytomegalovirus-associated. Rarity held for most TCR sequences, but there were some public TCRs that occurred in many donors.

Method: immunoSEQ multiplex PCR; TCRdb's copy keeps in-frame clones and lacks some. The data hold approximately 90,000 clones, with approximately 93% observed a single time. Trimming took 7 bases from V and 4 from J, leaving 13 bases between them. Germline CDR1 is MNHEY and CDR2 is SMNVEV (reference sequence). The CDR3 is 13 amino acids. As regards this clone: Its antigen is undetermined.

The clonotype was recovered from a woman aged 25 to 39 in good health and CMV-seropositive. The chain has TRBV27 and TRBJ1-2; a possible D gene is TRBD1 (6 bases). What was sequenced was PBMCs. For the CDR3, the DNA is TGTGCCAGCAAGGGGGTACAAAGCTATGGCTACACCTTC. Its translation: CASKGVQSYGYTF.